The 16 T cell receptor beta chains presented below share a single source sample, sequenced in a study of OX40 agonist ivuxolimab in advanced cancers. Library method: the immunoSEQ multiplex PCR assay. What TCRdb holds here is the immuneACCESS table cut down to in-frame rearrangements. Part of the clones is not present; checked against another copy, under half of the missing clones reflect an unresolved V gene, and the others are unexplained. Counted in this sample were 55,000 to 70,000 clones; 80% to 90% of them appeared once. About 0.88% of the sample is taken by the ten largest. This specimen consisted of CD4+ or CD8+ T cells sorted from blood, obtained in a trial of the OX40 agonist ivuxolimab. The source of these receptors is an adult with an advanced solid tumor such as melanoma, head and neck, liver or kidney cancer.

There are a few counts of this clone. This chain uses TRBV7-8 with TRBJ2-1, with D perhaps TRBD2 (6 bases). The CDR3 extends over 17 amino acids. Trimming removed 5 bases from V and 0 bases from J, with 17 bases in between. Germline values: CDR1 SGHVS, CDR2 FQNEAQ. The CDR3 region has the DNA TGTGCCAGCAGCAATCTTGGGACTGTGAGCTCCTACAATGAGCAGTTCTTC. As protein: CASSNLGTVSSYNEQFF.

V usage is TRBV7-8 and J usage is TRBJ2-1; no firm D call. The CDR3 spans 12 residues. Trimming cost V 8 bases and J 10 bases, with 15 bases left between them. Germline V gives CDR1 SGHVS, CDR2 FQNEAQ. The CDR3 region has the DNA TGTGCCAGCTCCCGGTGGGCCGGGGAGCAGTTCTTC. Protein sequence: CASSRWAGEQFF.

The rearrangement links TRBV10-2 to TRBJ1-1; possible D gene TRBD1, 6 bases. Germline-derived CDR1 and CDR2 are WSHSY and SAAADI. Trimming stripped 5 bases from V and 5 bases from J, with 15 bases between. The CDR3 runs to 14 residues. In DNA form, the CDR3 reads TGCGCCAGCAGTAGACAGGATGGGGTGACTGAAGCTTTCTTT. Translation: CASSRQDGVTEAFF.

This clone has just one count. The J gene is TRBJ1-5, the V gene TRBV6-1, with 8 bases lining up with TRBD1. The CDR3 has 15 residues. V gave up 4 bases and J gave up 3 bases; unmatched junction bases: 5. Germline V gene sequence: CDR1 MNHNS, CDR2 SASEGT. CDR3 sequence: CASSGGQAYNQPQHF. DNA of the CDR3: TGTGCCAGCAGTGGGGGACAGGCGTACAATCAGCCCCAGCATTTT.

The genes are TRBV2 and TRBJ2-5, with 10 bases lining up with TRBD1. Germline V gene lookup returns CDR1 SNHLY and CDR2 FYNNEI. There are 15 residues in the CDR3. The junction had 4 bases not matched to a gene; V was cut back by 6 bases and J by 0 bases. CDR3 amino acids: CASRQDRGNQETQYF. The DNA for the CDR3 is TGTGCCAGCAGGCAGGACAGGGGGAACCAAGAGACCCAGTACTTC.

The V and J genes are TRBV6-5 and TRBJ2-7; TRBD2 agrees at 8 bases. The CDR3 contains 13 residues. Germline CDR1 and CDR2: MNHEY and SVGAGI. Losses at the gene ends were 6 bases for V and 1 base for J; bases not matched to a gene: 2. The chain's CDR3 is CASRSGGSYEQYF. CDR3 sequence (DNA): TGTGCCAGCAGAAGCGGGGGATCCTACGAGCAGTACTTC.

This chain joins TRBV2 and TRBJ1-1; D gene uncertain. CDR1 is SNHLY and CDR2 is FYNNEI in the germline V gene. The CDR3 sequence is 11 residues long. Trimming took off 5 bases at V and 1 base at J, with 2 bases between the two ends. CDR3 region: CASSRNTEAFF. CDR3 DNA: TGTGCCAGCAGTAGGAACACTGAAGCTTTCTTT.

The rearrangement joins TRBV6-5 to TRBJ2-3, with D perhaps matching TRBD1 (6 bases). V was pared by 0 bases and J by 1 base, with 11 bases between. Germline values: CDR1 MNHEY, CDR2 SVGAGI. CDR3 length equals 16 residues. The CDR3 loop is CASSYSTSGGTDTQYF. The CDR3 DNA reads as TGTGCCAGCAGTTACTCGACTTCAGGGGGCACAGATACGCAGTATTTT.

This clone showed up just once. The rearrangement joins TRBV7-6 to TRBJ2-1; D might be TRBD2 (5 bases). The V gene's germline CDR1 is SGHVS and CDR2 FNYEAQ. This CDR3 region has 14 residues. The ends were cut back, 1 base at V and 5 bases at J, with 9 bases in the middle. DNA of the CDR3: TGTGCCAGCAGCTTAGTCTCCGGGAACAATGAGCAGTTCTTC. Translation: CASSLVSGNNEQFF. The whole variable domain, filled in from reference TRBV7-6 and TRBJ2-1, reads GAGVSQSPRYKVTKRGQDVALRCDPISGHVSLYWYRQALGQGPEFLTYFNYEAQQDKSGLPNDRFSAERPEGSISTLTIQRTEQRDSAMYRCASSLVSGNNEQFFGPGTRLTVL.

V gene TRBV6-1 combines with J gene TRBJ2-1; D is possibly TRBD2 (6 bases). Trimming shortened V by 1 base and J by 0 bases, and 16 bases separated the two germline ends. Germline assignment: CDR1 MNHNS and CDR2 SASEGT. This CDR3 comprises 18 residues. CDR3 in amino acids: CASSEVVGGESSYNEQFF. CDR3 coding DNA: TGTGCCAGCAGTGAAGTGGTTGGCGGGGAAAGCTCCTACAATGAGCAGTTCTTC.

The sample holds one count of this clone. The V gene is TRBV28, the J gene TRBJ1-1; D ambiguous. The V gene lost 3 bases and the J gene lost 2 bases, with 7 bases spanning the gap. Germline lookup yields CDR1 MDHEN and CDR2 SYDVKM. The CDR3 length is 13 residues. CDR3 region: CASSLPGNTEAFF. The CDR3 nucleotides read TGTGCCAGCAGTTTGCCGGGAAACACTGAAGCTTTCTTT. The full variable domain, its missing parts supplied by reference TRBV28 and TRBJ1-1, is DVKVTQSSRYLVKRTGEKVFLECVQDMDHENMFWYRQDPGLGLRLIYFSYDVKMKEKGDIPEGYSVSREKKERFSLILESASTNQTSMYLCASSLPGNTEAFFGQGTRLTVV.

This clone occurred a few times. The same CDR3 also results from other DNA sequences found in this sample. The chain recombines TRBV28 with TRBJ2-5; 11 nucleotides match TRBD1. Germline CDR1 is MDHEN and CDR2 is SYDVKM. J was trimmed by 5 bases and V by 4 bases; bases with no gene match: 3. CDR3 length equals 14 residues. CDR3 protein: CASSWTGGEETQYF. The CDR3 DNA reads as TGTGCCAGCAGTTGGACAGGGGGCGAGGAGACCCAGTACTTC.

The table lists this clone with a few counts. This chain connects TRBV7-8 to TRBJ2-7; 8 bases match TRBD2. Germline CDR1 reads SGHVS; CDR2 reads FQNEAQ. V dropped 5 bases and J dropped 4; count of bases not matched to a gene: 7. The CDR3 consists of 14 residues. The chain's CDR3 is CASSPGTRRYEQYF. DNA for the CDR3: TGTGCCAGCAGCCCAGGGACTAGGAGGTACGAGCAGTACTTC.

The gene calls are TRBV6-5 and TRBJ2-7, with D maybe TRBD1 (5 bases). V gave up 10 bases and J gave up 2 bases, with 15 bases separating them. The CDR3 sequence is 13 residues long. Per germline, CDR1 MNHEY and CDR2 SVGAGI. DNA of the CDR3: TGTGCCACCTCCTTGGGGCAGGCCTACGAGCAGTACTTC. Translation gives CATSLGQAYEQYF.

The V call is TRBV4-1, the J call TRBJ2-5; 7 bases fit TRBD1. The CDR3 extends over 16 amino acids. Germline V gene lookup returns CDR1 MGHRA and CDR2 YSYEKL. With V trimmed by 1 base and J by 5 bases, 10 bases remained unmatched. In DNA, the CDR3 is TGCGCCAGCAGCCAAGCGACCCGACAGGGATGGGAGACCCAGTACTTC. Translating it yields CASSQATRQGWETQYF.

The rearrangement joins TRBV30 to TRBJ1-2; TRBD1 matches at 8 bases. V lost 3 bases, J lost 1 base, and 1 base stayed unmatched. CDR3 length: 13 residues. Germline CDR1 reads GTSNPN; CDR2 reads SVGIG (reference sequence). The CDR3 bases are TGTGCCTGGAGGGGACAGGATAACTATGGCTACACCTTC. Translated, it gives CAWRGQDNYGYTF. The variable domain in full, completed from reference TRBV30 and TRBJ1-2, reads SQTIHQWPATLVQPVGSPLSLECTVEGTSNPNLYWYRQAAGRGLQLLFYSVGIGQISSEVPQNLSASRPQDRQFILSSKKLLLSDSGFYLCAWRGQDNYGYTFGSGTRLTVV.